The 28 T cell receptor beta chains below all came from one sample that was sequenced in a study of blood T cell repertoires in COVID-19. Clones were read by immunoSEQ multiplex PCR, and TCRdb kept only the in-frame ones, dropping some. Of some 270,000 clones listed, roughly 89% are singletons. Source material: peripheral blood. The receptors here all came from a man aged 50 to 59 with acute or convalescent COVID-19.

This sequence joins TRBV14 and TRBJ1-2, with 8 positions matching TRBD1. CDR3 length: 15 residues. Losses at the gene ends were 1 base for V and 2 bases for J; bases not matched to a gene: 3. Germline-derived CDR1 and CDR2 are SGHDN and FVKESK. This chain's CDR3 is CASSQGTGRNYGYTF. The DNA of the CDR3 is TGTGCCAGCAGCCAAGGGACAGGGCGGAACTATGGCTACACCTTC.

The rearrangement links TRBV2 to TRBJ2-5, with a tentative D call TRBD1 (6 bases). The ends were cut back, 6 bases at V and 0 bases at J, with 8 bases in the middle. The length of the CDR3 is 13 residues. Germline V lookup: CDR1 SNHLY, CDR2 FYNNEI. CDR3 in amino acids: CASSQGYQETQYF. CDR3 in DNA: TGTGCCAGCAGCCAGGGGTACCAAGAGACCCAGTACTTC.

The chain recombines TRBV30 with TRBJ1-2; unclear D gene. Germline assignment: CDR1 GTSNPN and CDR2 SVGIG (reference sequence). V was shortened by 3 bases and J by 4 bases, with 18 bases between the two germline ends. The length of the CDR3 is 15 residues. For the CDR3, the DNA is TGTGCCTGGAGGTCACGGGATTTCCCGGCCTATGGCTACACCTTC. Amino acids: CAWRSRDFPAYGYTF. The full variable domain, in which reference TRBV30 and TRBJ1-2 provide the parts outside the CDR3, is SQTIHQWPATLVQPVGSPLSLECTVEGTSNPNLYWYRQAAGRGLQLLFYSVGIGQISSEVPQNLSASRPQDRQFILSSKKLLLSDSGFYLCAWRSRDFPAYGYTFGSGTRLTVV.

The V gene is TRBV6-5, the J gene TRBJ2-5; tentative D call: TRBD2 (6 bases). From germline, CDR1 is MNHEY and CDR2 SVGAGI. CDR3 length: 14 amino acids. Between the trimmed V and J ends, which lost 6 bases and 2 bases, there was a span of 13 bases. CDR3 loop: CASRLVAEQETQYF. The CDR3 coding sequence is TGTGCCAGCAGATTAGTAGCGGAACAAGAGACCCAGTACTTC.

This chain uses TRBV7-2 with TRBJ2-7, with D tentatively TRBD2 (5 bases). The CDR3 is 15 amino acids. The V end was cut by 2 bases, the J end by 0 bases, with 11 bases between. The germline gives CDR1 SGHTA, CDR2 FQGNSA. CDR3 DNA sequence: TGTGCCAGCAGCTTAAGTTCTGCGGGCTCCTACGAGCAGTACTTC. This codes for CASSLSSAGSYEQYF.

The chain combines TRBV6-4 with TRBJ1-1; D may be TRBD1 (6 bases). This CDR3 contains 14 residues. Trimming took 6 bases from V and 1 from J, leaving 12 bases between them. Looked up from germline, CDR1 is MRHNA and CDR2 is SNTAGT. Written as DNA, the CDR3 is TGTGCCAGCAGAGAACAGGGCGGGAACACTGAAGCTTTCTTT. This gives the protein CASREQGGNTEAFF.

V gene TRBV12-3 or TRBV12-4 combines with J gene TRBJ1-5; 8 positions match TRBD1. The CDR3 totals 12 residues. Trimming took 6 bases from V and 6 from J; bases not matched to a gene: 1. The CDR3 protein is CASRTGVQPQHF. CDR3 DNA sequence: TGTGCCAGCAGGACAGGGGTTCAGCCCCAGCATTTT.

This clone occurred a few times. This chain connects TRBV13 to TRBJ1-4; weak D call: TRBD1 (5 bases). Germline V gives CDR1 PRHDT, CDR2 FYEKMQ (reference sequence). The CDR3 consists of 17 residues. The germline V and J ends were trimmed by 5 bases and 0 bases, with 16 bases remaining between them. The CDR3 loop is CASSPRRGSATNEKLFF. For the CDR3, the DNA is TGTGCCAGCAGCCCCCGGCGGGGGAGTGCAACTAATGAAAAACTGTTTTTT.

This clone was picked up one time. CDR3 in amino acids: CASNTGKTGELFF. CDR3 bases: TGTGCCAGCAATACGGGAAAAACCGGGGAGCTGTTTTTT. The chain couples TRBV9 to TRBJ2-2; D possibly corresponds to TRBD2 (5 bases). The CDR3 runs to 13 residues. Germline CDR1 is SGDLS and CDR2 is YYNGEE. The ends were cut back, 6 bases at V and 5 bases at J, with 11 bases in the middle.

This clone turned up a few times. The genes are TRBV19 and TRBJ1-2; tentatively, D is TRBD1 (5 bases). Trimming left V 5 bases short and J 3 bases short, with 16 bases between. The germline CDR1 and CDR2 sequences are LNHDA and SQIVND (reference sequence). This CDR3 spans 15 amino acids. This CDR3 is CASSLRRQPHYGYTF. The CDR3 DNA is TGTGCCAGTAGTCTAAGAAGACAGCCCCACTATGGCTACACCTTC.

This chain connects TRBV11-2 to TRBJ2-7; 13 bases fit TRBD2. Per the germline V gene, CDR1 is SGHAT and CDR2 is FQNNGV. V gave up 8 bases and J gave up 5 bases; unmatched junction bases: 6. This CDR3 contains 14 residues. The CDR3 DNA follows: TGTGCCAGCGCCGGGACTAGCGGGGAGGACGAGCAGTACTTC. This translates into CASAGTSGEDEQYF.

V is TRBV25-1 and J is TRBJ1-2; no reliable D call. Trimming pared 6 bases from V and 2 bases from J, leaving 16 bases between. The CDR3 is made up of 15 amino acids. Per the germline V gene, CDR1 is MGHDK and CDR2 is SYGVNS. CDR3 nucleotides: TGTGCCAGCAGCAATGAGAGGGCAGTCAACTATGGCTACACCTTC. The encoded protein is CASSNERAVNYGYTF.

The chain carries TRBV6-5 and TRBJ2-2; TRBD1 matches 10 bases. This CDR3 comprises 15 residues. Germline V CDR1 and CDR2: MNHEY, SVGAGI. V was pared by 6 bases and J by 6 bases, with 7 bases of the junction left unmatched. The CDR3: CASSQGQGWAGELFF. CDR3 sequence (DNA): TGTGCCAGCAGCCAGGGACAGGGGTGGGCCGGGGAGCTGTTTTTT.

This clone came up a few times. The DNA of the CDR3 is TGTGCCAGCACCACCCAACAAGGTGGGGCAGGCTATGGCTACACCTTC. It codes for CASTTQQGGAGYGYTF. The V and J genes are TRBV27 and TRBJ1-2; possible D gene TRBD1, 5 bases. Germline CDR1 reads MNHEY; CDR2 reads SMNVEV (reference sequence). V was clipped by 7 bases and J by 4 bases, with 22 bases between them. The CDR3 is 16 residues long.

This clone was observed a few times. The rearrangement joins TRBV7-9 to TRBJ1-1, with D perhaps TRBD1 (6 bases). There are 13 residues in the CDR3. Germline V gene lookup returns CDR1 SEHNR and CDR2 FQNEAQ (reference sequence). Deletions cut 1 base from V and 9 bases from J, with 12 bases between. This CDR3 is CASSLEGGDKAFF. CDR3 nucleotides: TGTGCCAGCAGCTTAGAGGGAGGGGACAAAGCTTTCTTT.

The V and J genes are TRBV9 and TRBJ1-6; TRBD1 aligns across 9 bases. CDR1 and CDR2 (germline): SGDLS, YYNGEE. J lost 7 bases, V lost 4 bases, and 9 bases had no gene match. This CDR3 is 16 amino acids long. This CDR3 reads CASSPTGGQGNSPLHF. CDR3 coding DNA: TGTGCCAGCAGCCCTACAGGGGGCCAGGGGAATTCACCCCTCCACTTT. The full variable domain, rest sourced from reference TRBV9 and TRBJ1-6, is DSGVTQTPKHLITATGQRVTLRCSPRSGDLSVYWYQQSLDQGLQFLIQYYNGEERAKGNILERFSAQQFPDLHSELNLSSLELGDSALYFCASSPTGGQGNSPLHFGNGTRLTVT.

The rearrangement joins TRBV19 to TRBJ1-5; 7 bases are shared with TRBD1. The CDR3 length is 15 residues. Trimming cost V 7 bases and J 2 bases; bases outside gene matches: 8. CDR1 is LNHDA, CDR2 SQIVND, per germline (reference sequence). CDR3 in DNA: TGTGCCAGTAATCCACAGGGGAAGGGCAATCAGCCCCAGCATTTT. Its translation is CASNPQGKGNQPQHF. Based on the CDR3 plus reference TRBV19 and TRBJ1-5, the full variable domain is DGGITQSPKYLFRKEGQNVTLSCEQNLNHDAMYWYRQDPGQGLRLIYYSQIVNDFQKGDIAEGYSVSREKKESFPLTVTSAQKNPTAFYLCASNPQGKGNQPQHFGDGTRLSIL.

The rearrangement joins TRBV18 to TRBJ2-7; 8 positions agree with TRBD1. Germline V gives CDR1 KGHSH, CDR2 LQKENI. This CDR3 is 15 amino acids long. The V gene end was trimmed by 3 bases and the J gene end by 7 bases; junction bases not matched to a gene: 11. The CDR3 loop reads CASSPGGQGFGEQYF. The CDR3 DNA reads TGTGCCAGCTCACCTGGCGGACAGGGTTTCGGGGAGCAGTACTTC. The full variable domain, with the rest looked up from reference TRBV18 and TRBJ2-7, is NAGVMQNPRHLVRRRGQEARLRCSPMKGHSHVYWYRQLPEEGLKFMVYLQKENIIDESGMPKERFSAEFPKEGPSILRIQQVVRGDSAAYFCASSPGGQGFGEQYFGPGTRLTVT.

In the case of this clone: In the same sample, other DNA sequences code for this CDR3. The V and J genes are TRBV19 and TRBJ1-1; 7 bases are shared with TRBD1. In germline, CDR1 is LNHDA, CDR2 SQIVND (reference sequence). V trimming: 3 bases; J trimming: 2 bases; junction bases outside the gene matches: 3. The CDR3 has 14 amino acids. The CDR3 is CASSIGTANTEAFF. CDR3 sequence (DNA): TGTGCCAGTAGTATTGGGACAGCAAACACTGAAGCTTTCTTT.

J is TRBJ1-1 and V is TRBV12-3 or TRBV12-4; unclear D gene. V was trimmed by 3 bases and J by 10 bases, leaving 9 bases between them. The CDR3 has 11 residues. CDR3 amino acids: CASSLARIAFF. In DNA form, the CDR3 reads TGTGCCAGCAGTTTGGCGAGGATAGCTTTCTTT.

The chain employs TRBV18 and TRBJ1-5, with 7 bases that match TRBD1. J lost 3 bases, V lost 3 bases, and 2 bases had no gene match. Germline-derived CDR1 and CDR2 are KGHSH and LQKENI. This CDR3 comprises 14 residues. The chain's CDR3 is CASSPTGNNQPQHF. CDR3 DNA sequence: TGTGCCAGCTCACCGACAGGGAACAATCAGCCCCAGCATTTT.

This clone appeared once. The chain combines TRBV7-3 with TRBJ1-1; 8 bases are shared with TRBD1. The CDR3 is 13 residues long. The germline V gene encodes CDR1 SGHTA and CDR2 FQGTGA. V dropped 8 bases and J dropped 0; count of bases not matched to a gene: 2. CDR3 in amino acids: CASGQGMNTEAFF. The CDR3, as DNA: TGTGCCAGCGGACAGGGTATGAACACTGAAGCTTTCTTT.

The CDR3 here is CASSDPDRGVGYTF. The CDR3 coding sequence is TGTGCCAGCAGTGACCCCGACAGGGGGGTCGGCTACACCTTC. The chain links TRBV6-4 to TRBJ1-2; TRBD1 matches at 9 bases. The V and J ends lost 2 bases and 8 bases, in that order; junction bases with no gene match: 6. Germline V gene data show CDR1 as MRHNA and CDR2 as SNTAGT. CDR3 length equals 14 residues.

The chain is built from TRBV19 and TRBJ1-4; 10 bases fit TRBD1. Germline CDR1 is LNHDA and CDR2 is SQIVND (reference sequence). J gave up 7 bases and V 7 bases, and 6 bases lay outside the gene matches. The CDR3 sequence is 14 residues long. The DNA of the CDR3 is TGTGCCAGTACCCCGGGACAGGGGACTGAAAAACTGTTTTTT. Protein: CASTPGQGTEKLFF.

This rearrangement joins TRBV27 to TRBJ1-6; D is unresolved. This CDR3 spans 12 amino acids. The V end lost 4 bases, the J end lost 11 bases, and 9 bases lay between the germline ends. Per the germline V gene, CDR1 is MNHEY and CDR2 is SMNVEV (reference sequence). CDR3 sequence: CASSSNSAPLHF. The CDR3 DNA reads TGTGCCAGCAGTTCGAACTCGGCACCCCTCCACTTT.

DNA for the CDR3: TGTGCCAGCAGCTTCGGGATCTCTGGAAACACCATATATTTT. This encodes CASSFGISGNTIYF. The rearrangement joins TRBV3-1 (or the pseudogene TRBV3-2) to TRBJ1-3, with no clear D. V was cut by 5 bases and J by 0 bases, with 8 bases left in between. CDR3 length equals 14 residues. CDR1 is LGHDT and CDR2 is YNNKEL in the germline V gene (reference sequence).

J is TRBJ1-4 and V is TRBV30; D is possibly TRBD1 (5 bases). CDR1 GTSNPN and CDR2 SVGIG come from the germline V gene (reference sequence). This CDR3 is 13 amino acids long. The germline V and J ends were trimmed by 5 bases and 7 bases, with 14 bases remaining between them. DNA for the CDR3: TGTGCCTGGGCGGGGGGGGTTGGTGAAAAACTGTTTTTT. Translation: CAWAGGVGEKLFF.

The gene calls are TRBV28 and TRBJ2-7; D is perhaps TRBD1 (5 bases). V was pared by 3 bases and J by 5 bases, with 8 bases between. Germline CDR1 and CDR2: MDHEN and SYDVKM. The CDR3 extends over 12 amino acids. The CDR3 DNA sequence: TGTGCCAGCAGTTTGCAAGGGGACGAGCAGTACTTC. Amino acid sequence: CASSLQGDEQYF.